This T cell receptor beta chain was recovered during a study of blood T cell repertoires in COVID-19. About the study: Italy, Spain and the United States were the sources of the convalescent and acute COVID-19 samples. PBMCs, B-cell-depleted T cells, or T cells provided the cDNA or gDNA that made up the material.

Study processing details: Nucleated cell number was recorded as an estimate derived from reference gene primer amplification. Measured with immunoSEQ multiplex PCR; TCRdb has only the in-frame clones, and not every one. V and J calls and clone size are given by that table; D and trimming were obtained from the DNA. The sample has more than 90,000 clones, about 88% seen once. Material for sequencing was peripheral blood. This clonotype was sampled from a middle-aged man with acute or convalescent COVID-19.

The CDR3 bases are TGTGCCATCGGGAGGAGCAGCACAGATACGCAGTATTTT. It codes for CAIGRSSTDTQYF. The chain joins TRBV10-3 to TRBJ2-3; possible D gene TRBD2, 6 bases. CDR3 length: 13 amino acids. Between the trimmed V and J ends, which lost 8 bases and 0 bases, there was a span of 9 bases. In germline, CDR1 is ENHRY, CDR2 SYGVKD.